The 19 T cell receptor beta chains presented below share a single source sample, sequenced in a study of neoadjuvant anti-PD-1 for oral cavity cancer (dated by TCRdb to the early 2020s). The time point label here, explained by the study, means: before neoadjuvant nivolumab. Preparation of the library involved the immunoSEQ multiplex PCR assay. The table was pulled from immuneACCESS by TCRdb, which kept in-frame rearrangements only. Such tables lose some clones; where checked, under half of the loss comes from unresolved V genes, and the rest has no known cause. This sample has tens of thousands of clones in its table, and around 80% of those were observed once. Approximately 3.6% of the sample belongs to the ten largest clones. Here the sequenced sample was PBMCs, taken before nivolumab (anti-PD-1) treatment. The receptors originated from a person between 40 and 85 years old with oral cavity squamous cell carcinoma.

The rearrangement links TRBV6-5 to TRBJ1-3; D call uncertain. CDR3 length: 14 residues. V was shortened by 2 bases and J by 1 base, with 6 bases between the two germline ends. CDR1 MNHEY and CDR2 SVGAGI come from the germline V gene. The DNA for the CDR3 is TGTGCCAGCAGTTACGCCGGTTCTGGAAACACCATATATTTT. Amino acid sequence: CASSYAGSGNTIYF.

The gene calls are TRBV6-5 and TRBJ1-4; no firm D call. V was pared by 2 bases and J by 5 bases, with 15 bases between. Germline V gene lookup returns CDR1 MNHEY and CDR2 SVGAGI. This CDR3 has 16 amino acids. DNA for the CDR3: TGTGCCAGCAGTTACGGACGGACCCCGGGGAATGAAAAACTGTTTTTT. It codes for CASSYGRTPGNEKLFF.

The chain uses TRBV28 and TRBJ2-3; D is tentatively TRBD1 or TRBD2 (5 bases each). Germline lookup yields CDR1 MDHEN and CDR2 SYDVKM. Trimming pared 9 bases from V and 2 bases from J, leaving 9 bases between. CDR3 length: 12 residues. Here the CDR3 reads CASRDPTDTQYF. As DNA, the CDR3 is TGTGCCAGTAGGGACCCCACAGATACGCAGTATTTT.

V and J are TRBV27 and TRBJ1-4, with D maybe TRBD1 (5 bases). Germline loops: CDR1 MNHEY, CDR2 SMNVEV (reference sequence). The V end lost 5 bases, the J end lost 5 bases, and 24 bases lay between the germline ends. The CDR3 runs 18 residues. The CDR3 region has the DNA TGTGCCAGCAGTCGGGCTCCGGGACGGGGGACGGGAAATGAAAAACTGTTTTTT. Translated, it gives CASSRAPGRGTGNEKLFF.

This CDR3 is CASSEGVPNTEAFF. CDR3 nucleotides: TGTGCCAGCAGCGAGGGTGTCCCGAACACTGAAGCTTTCTTT. This chain links TRBV21-1 with TRBJ1-1. TRBV21-1 is assigned pseudogene status. This CDR3 has 14 amino acids.

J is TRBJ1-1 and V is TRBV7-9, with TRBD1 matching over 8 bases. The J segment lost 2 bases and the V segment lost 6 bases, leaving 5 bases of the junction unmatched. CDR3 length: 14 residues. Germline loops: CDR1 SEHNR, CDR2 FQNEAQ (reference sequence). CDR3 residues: CASRRTGPNTEAFF. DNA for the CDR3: TGTGCCAGCAGAAGGACAGGGCCAAACACTGAAGCTTTCTTT.

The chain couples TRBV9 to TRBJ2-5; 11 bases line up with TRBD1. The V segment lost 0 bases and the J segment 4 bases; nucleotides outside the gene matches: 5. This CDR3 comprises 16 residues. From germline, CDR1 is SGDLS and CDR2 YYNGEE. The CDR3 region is CASSVGGTGGTETQYF. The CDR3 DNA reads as TGTGCCAGCAGCGTAGGAGGGACAGGGGGGACAGAGACCCAGTACTTC.

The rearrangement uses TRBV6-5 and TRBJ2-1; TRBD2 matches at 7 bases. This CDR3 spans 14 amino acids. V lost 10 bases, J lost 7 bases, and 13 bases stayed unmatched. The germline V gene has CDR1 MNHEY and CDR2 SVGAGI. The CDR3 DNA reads TGTGCCACCCAACGGGGGGAGTGGGTGAATGAGCAGTTCTTC. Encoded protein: CATQRGEWVNEQFF.

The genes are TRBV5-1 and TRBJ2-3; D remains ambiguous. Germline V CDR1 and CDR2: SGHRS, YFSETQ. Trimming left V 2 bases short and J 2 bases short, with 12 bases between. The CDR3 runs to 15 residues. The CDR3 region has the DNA TGCGCCAGCAGCTTACCGGCTGCTTCCACAGATACGCAGTATTTT. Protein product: CASSLPAASTDTQYF.

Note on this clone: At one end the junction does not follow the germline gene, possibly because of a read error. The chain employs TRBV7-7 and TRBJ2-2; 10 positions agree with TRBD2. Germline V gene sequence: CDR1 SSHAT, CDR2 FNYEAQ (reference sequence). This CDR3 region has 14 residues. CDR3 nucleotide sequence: TGTGCTAGCAGCCTAGCGGGGGACACCGGGGAGCTGTTTTTT. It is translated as CASSLAGDTGELFF.

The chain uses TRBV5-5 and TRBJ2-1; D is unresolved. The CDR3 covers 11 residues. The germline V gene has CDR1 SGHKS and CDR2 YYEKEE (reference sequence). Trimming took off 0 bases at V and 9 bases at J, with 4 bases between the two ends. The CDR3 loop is CASSLVVEQFF. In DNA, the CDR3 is TGTGCCAGCAGCTTGGTCGTTGAGCAGTTCTTC.

The CDR3 DNA sequence: TGTGCCAGCAGCTTAGGGGGGGACTACCAAGAGACCCAGTACTTC. Translating gives CASSLGGDYQETQYF. The J gene is TRBJ2-5, the V gene TRBV7-7; D might be TRBD2 (6 bases). Trimming stripped 1 base from V and 0 bases from J, with 9 bases between. The germline V gene has CDR1 SSHAT and CDR2 FNYEAQ (reference sequence). The CDR3 spans 15 residues.

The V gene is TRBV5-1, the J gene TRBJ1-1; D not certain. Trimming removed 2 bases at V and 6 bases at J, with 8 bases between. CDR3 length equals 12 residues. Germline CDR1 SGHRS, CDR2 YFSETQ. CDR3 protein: CASSFNLAEAFF. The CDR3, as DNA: TGCGCCAGCAGCTTCAATCTCGCTGAAGCTTTCTTT.

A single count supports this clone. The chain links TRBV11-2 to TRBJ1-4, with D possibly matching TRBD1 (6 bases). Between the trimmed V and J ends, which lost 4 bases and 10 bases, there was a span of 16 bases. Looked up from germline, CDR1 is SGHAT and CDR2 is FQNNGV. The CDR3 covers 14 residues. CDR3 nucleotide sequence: TGTGCCAGCAGCTCGATACAGGGAACGGTAAAACTGTTTTTT. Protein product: CASSSIQGTVKLFF.

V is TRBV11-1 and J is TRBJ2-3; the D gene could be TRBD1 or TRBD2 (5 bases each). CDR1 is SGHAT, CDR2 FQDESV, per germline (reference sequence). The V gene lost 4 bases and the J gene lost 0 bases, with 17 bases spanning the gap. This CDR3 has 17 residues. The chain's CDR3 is CASSWDGAWVSTDTQYF. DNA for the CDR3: TGTGCCAGCAGCTGGGACGGAGCCTGGGTTAGCACAGATACGCAGTATTTT.

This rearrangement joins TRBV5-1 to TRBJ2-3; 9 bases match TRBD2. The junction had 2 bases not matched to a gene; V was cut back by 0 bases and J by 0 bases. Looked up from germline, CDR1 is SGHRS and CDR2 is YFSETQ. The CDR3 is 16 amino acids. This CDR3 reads CASSLEGLASTDTQYF. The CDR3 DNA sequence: TGCGCCAGCAGCTTGGAGGGACTAGCAAGCACAGATACGCAGTATTTT.

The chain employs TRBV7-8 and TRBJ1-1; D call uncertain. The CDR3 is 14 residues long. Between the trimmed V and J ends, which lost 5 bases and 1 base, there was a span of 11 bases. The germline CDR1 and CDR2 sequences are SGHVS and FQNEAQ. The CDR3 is CASSPRVANTEAFF. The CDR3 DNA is TGTGCCAGCAGCCCCCGAGTCGCGAACACTGAAGCTTTCTTT.

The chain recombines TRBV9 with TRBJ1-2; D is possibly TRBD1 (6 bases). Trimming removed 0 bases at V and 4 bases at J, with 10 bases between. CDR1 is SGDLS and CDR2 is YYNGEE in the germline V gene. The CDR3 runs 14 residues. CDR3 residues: CASSVASTGYGYTF. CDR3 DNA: TGTGCCAGCAGCGTAGCATCGACAGGCTATGGCTACACCTTC.

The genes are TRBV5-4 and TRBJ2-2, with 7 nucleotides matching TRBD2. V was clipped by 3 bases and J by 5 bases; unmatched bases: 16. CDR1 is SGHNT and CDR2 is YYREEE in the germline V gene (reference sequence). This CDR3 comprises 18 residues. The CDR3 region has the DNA TGTGCCAGCAGCTCCGGGTCACCGGCGGGAGTGGGGACCGGGGAGCTGTTTTTT. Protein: CASSSGSPAGVGTGELFF.